The 5 T cell receptor beta chains listed next were all sequenced from one sample in a study of early T cells in non-severe SARS-CoV-2 infection. MiXCR was run by TCRdb on the 5' RACE reads, yielding one entry per CDR3 protein. The sample lists 20,000 to 25,000 distinct CDR3 sequences, 3.5% to 4.5% occurring once. The material sequenced was whole blood. All receptors derive from an adult who was a healthcare worker with PCR-confirmed SARS-CoV-2 infection or an uninfected control (not recorded which).

In this sample, this clonotype is medium-sized. The DNA for the CDR3 is TGCAGTGCTAGGGACAGGGTGGCTCAGCCCCAGCATTTT. Amino acids: CSARDRVAQPQHF. J is TRBJ1-5 and V is TRBV20-1; TRBD1 agrees at 8 bases. Trimming at V came to 3 bases and at J to 6 bases, leaving 4 bases not matched to a gene. Germline V gene sequence: CDR1 DFQATT, CDR2 SNEGSKA (reference sequence). The CDR3 extends over 13 amino acids.

This clonotype occurred many times. The chain is built from TRBV7-9 and TRBJ2-1, with TRBD2 matching 11 bases. V shed 3 bases and J 3 bases; nucleotides not matched to a gene: 4. Germline V lookup: CDR1 SEHNR, CDR2 FQNEAQ (reference sequence). The CDR3 has 16 amino acids. CDR3 sequence: CASSLSLAGVYNEQFF. In nucleotides, the CDR3 is TGTGCCAGCAGCTTGTCACTAGCGGGGGTCTACAATGAGCAGTTCTTC.

This clonotype is deemed medium-sized. J is TRBJ2-1 and V is TRBV20-1; D is perhaps TRBD2 (5 bases). The CDR3 consists of 15 residues. Germline V gives CDR1 DFQATT, CDR2 SNEGSKA (reference sequence). V shed 6 bases and J shed 0 bases, with 15 bases lying between them. The CDR3 loop reads CSAAGIQSSYNEQFF. CDR3 DNA sequence: TGCAGTGCAGCCGGGATTCAAAGCTCCTACAATGAGCAGTTCTTC.

This clonotype was found many times. The chain carries TRBV11-2 and TRBJ2-5; a weak D match, TRBD1 (6 bases). This CDR3 contains 16 residues. CDR1 and CDR2 (germline): SGHAT, FQNNGV. Trimming stripped 6 bases from V and 1 base from J, with 18 bases between. The CDR3 coding sequence is TGTGCCAGCAGTCCAGGGGTCGCCGCAAGCCAAGAGACCCAGTACTTC. Translated, it gives CASSPGVAASQETQYF.

The J gene is TRBJ1-1, the V gene TRBV5-4, with D unresolved. V was shortened by 1 base and J by 3 bases, with 4 bases between the two germline ends. CDR1 SGHNT and CDR2 YYREEE come from the germline V gene (reference sequence). This CDR3 spans 12 amino acids. This chain's CDR3 is CASSLPHTEAFF. The CDR3 coding sequence is TGTGCCAGCAGCTTGCCGCACACTGAAGCTTTCTTT.